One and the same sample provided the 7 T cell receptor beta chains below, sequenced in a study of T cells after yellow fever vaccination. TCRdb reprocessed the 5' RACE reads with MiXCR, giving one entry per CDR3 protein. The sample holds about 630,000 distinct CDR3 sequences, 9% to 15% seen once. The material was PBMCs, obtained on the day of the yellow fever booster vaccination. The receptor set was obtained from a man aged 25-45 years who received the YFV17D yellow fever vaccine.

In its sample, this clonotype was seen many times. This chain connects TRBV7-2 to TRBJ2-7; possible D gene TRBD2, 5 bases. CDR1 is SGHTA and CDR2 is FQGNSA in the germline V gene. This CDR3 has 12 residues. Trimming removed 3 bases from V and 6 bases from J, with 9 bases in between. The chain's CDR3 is CASSFRGSEQYF. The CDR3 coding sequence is TGTGCCAGCAGCTTCCGAGGGAGCGAGCAGTACTTC.

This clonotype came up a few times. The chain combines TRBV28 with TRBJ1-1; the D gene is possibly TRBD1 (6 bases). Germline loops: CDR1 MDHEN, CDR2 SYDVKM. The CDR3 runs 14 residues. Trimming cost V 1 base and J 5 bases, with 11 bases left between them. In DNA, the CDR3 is TGTGCCAGCAGTTTATTGGCAGGGGTTACTGAAGCTTTCTTT. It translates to CASSLLAGVTEAFF.

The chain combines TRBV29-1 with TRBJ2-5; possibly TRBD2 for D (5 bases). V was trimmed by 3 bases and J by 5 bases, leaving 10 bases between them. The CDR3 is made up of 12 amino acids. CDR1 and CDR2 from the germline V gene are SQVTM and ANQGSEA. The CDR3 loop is CSVDQAAETQYF. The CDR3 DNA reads TGCAGCGTTGATCAAGCGGCGGAGACCCAGTACTTC.

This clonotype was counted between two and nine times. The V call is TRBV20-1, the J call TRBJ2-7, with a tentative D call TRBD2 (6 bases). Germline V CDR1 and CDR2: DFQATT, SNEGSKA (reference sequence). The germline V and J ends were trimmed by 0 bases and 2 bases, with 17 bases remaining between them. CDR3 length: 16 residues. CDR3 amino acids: CSARDWSGRSPYEQYF. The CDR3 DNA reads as TGCAGTGCTAGAGATTGGAGCGGGCGAAGCCCCTACGAGCAGTACTTC.

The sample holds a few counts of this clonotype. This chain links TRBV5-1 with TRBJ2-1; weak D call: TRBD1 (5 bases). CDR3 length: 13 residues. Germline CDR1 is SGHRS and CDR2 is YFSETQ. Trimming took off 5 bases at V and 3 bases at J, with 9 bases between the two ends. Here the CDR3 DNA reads TGCGCCAGCAGACAGGACGACTACAATGAGCAGTTCTTC. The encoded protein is CASRQDDYNEQFF.

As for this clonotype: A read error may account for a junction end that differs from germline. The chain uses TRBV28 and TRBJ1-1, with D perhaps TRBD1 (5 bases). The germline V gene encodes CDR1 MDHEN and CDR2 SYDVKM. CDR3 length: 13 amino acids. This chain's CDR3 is CTSCFGGSPEAFF. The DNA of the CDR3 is TGTACCAGCTGTTTTGGGGGAAGTCCTGAAGCTTTCTTT.

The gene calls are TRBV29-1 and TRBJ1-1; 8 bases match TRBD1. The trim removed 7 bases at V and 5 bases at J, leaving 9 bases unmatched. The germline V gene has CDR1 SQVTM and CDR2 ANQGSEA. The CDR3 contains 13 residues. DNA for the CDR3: TGCAGCGCCGTTCAGGGGGCGGGGACTGAAGCTTTCTTT. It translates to CSAVQGAGTEAFF.